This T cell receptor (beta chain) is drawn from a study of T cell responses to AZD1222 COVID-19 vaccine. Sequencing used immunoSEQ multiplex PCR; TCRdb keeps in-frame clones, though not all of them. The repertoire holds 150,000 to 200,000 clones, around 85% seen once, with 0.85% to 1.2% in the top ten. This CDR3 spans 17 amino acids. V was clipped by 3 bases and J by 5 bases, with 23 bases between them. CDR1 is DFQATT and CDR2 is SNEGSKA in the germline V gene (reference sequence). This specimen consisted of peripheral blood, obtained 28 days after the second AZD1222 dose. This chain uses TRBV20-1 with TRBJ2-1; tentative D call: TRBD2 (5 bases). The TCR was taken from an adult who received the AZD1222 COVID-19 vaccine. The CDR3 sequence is CSASDRNEGGLHNEQFF. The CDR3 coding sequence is TGCAGTGCTAGTGATCGTAACGAAGGTGGACTCCACAATGAGCAGTTCTTC.